The present TCR beta chain was sequenced within a study of control samples from healthy donors and cancer patients. TCRdb's copy holds only in-frame clones and misses some; the assay was immunoSEQ multiplex PCR. The sample has 15,000 to 20,000 clones, 84% seen once. Trimming stripped 3 bases from V and 9 bases from J, with 12 bases between. CDR3 length: 14 residues. The germline V gene encodes CDR1 MDHEN and CDR2 SYDVKM. Sequencing was carried out using PBMCs. The chain carries TRBV28 and TRBJ1-6, with D possibly being TRBD1 (6 bases). The origin of this receptor is a woman aged 70-85 years with lung cancer. CDR3 protein: CASSFRMTGSPLHF. The CDR3 DNA follows: TGTGCCAGCAGTTTTAGAATGACAGGTTCACCCCTCCACTTT.